Below, 28 T cell receptor beta chains from the same sample are listed, as sequenced in a study of cytomegalovirus exposure and HLA in healthy donors. The PCR used 60 Vbeta and 13 Jbeta primers. Data came from immunoSEQ multiplex PCR; TCRdb stores just in-frame clones and leaves some out. The sample records around 21,000 clones, approximately 80% being singletons. The sample comprised PBMCs. The source of these receptors is a man aged 60-69 years in good health and CMV-seronegative.

Only one count was recorded for this clone. This chain joins TRBV11-2 and TRBJ2-2; a possible D gene is TRBD2 (6 bases). Trimming left V 3 bases short and J 6 bases short, with 14 bases between. The germline V gene encodes CDR1 SGHAT and CDR2 FQNNGV. The CDR3 has 15 residues. The chain's CDR3 is CASSLVGGSSGELFF. The CDR3 nucleotides read TGTGCCAGCAGCTTGGTCGGAGGGTCCTCCGGGGAGCTGTTTTTT.

The gene calls are TRBV5-1 and TRBJ1-1, with no clear D. Germline assignment: CDR1 SGHRS and CDR2 YFSETQ. The CDR3 consists of 13 residues. V lost 1 base, J lost 8 bases, and 12 bases lay in between. CDR3 in DNA: TGCGCCAGCAGCTTGCCACCCGCGGAAGAAGCTTTCTTT. As protein: CASSLPPAEEAFF.

The chain is built from TRBV5-6 and TRBJ2-3, with D tentatively TRBD1 (6 bases). V gave up 1 base and J gave up 5 bases, with 17 bases separating them. The germline V gene has CDR1 SGHDT and CDR2 YYEEEE. CDR3 length: 16 residues. The CDR3 protein is CASSLSAGVTLDTQYF. For the CDR3, the DNA is TGTGCCAGCAGCTTGAGCGCAGGGGTGACTTTAGATACGCAGTATTTT.

The V gene is TRBV30, the J gene TRBJ1-2; unclear D gene. CDR3 length: 15 residues. V gave up 0 bases and J gave up 3 bases, with 14 bases separating them. From germline, CDR1 is GTSNPN and CDR2 SVGIG (reference sequence). CDR3 bases: TGTGCCTGGAGTGTAATACGCCTACCCCACTATGGCTACACCTTC. Protein sequence: CAWSVIRLPHYGYTF.

This sequence joins TRBV7-2 and TRBJ2-3; 7 positions match TRBD2. This CDR3 is built from 13 residues. Germline lookup yields CDR1 SGHTA and CDR2 FQGNSA. The V segment lost 9 bases and the J segment 1 base; nucleotides outside the gene matches: 4. Here the CDR3 reads CASSLARTDTQYF. CDR3 sequence (DNA): TGTGCCAGTTCACTAGCGCGCACAGATACGCAGTATTTT. The full variable domain, its missing parts supplied by reference TRBV7-2 and TRBJ2-3, is GAGVSQSPSNKVTEKGKDVELRCDPISGHTALYWYRQSLGQGLEFLIYFQGNSAPDKSGLPSDRFSAERTGGSVSTLTIQRTQQEDSAVYLCASSLARTDTQYFGPGTRLTVL.

V is TRBV7-9 and J is TRBJ1-3; no clear D. The V and J ends lost 10 bases and 0 bases respectively, with 13 bases between them. Germline V gives CDR1 SEHNR, CDR2 FQNEAQ (reference sequence). This CDR3 has 14 amino acids. In DNA, the CDR3 is TGTGCCACCCTGCAGGCCGGCTCTGGAAACACCATATATTTT. Its protein product is CATLQAGSGNTIYF.

This clone has more than one count but fewer than ten. The chain joins TRBV18 to TRBJ2-7, with 10 bases aligning to TRBD1. Trimming at V came to 2 bases and at J to 3 bases, leaving 1 base not matched to a gene. Germline CDR1 reads KGHSH; CDR2 reads LQKENI. This CDR3 region has 14 residues. The CDR3 sequence is CASSPGTGDYEQYF. CDR3 bases: TGTGCCAGCTCACCAGGGACAGGGGACTACGAGCAGTACTTC.

The CDR3 DNA is TGTGCCAGCAGGCCTGAGGGGACAGGAGGACTGGAGACCCAGTACTTC. This encodes CASRPEGTGGLETQYF. The V call is TRBV21-1, the J call TRBJ2-5; the table's D gene call, TRBD1, was not cross checked with the DNA. TRBV21-1 is described as a pseudogene. CDR3 length: 16 residues.

This chain joins TRBV2 and TRBJ1-1, with D possibly matching TRBD1 (5 bases). Trimming took off 4 bases at V and 3 bases at J, with 9 bases between the two ends. Per germline, CDR1 SNHLY and CDR2 FYNNEI. The CDR3 spans 13 residues. The CDR3 spells CASSVGTDTEAFF. CDR3 DNA sequence: TGTGCCAGCAGTGTAGGGACTGACACTGAAGCTTTCTTT. Full variable domain (missing parts from reference TRBV2 and TRBJ1-1): EPEVTQTPSHQVTQMGQEVILRCVPISNHLYFYWYRQILGQKVEFLVSFYNNEISEKSEIFDDQFSVERPDGSNFTLKIRSTKLEDSAMYFCASSVGTDTEAFFGQGTRLTVV.

This sequence joins TRBV5-8 and TRBJ2-2; D possibly corresponds to TRBD1 (5 bases). This CDR3 spans 15 amino acids. Looked up from germline, CDR1 is SGHTS and CDR2 is YDEGEE. Trimming left V 3 bases short and J 1 base short, with 10 bases between. The CDR3 is CASSSTTGNTGELFF. The CDR3, as DNA: TGTGCCAGCAGCTCGACCACAGGGAACACCGGGGAGCTGTTTTTT.

The table lists this clone with a count of one. This chain connects TRBV5-1 to TRBJ2-2; tentatively, D is TRBD2 (5 bases). V was trimmed by 2 bases and J by 2 bases, leaving 13 bases between them. This CDR3 has 16 residues. Per germline, CDR1 SGHRS and CDR2 YFSETQ. The CDR3 coding sequence is TGCGCCAGCAGCTTCCCGAGGGATTTTAACACCGGGGAGCTGTTTTTT. This gives the protein CASSFPRDFNTGELFF.

This clone was observed once. The chain combines TRBV9 with TRBJ2-3, with TRBD1 matching 10 bases. The CDR3 covers 16 residues. V gave up 4 bases and J gave up 0 bases; unmatched junction bases: 5. Germline V gene data show CDR1 as SGDLS and CDR2 as YYNGEE. In DNA form, the CDR3 reads TGTGCCAGCAGCAGGACAGGGGGGGGGAGCACAGATACGCAGTATTTT. Its protein product is CASSRTGGGSTDTQYF.

This chain uses TRBV30 with TRBJ2-3; 7 bases agree with TRBD1. Germline V gene data show CDR1 as GTSNPN and CDR2 as SVGIG (reference sequence). This CDR3 comprises 13 residues. Losses at the gene ends were 3 bases for V and 8 bases for J; bases not matched to a gene: 8. The CDR3 coding sequence is TGTGCCTGGAGAGGGCAGGGGGTTCGTACGCAGTATTTT. It translates to CAWRGQGVRTQYF.

This rearrangement joins TRBV11-3 to TRBJ2-1, with D hard to call. This CDR3 spans 13 amino acids. The ends were cut back, 0 bases at V and 6 bases at J, with 6 bases in the middle. The germline V gene encodes CDR1 SGHNT and CDR2 YENEEA. The CDR3 nucleotides read TGTGCCAGCAGCTTAGATCTAGGCAATGAGCAGTTCTTC. Its translation: CASSLDLGNEQFF.

The rearrangement joins TRBV7-3 to TRBJ2-2, with unresolved D. CDR3 length: 15 amino acids. Per the germline V gene, CDR1 is SGHTA and CDR2 is FQGTGA. The germline V and J ends were trimmed by 2 bases and 1 base, with 8 bases remaining between them. CDR3 protein: CASSLAAMNTGELFF. The CDR3 DNA follows: TGTGCCAGCAGCTTAGCGGCCATGAACACCGGGGAGCTGTTTTTT. Variable domain in full (rest from reference TRBV7-3 and TRBJ2-2): GAGVSQTPSNKVTEKGKYVELRCDPISGHTALYWYRQSLGQGPEFLIYFQGTGAADDSGLPNDRFFAVRPEGSVSTLKIQRTERGDSAVYLCASSLAAMNTGELFFGEGSRLTVL.

The chain is built from TRBV6-1 and TRBJ1-5; no clear D. The CDR3 sequence is 13 residues long. V was clipped by 5 bases and J by 3 bases, with 8 bases between them. The V gene's germline CDR1 is MNHNS and CDR2 SASEGT. The CDR3 here is CASSFSDNQPQHF. CDR3 bases: TGTGCCAGCAGTTTCTCAGACAATCAGCCCCAGCATTTT.

V and J are TRBV27 and TRBJ2-5; 8 bases match TRBD1. This CDR3 is built from 15 residues. CDR1 and CDR2 from the germline V gene are MNHEY and SMNVEV (reference sequence). The V gene end was trimmed by 4 bases and the J gene end by 5 bases; junction bases not matched to a gene: 9. CDR3 loop: CASSSHTGGWETQYF. CDR3 DNA: TGTGCCAGCAGTTCCCACACAGGGGGATGGGAGACCCAGTACTTC.

This chain uses TRBV19 with TRBJ2-7, with D possibly matching TRBD1 (7 bases). The germline CDR1 and CDR2 sequences are LNHDA and SQIVND (reference sequence). V lost 3 bases and J lost 2, with 11 bases in between. This CDR3 region has 14 residues. CDR3 DNA sequence: TGTGCCAGTAGTATCCAGGGGGGAACCTACGAGCAGTACTTC. The encoded protein is CASSIQGGTYEQYF. The full variable domain, in which reference TRBV19 and TRBJ2-7 provide the parts outside the CDR3, is DGGITQSPKYLFRKEGQNVTLSCEQNLNHDAMYWYRQDPGQGLRLIYYSQIVNDFQKGDIAEGYSVSREKKESFPLTVTSAQKNPTAFYLCASSIQGGTYEQYFGPGTRLTVT.

The table lists this clone with a few counts. The chain couples TRBV5-8 to TRBJ1-3; 8 positions match TRBD1. Germline CDR1 reads SGHTS; CDR2 reads YDEGEE. The CDR3 totals 11 residues. Losses at the gene ends were 10 bases for V and 4 bases for J; bases not matched to a gene: 1. The CDR3 is CAGTGGNTIYF. The CDR3 coding sequence is TGTGCCGGGACAGGCGGAAACACCATATATTTT.

This chain links TRBV5-6 with TRBJ2-4, with 11 bases that match TRBD1. Germline values: CDR1 SGHDT, CDR2 YYEEEE. CDR3 length equals 15 residues. V lost 6 bases, J lost 9 bases, and 11 bases stayed unmatched. As DNA, the CDR3 is TGTGCCAGCACCTCTCCTGGACAGGGGGCTAGCATTCAGTACTTC. It translates to CASTSPGQGASIQYF.

This clone has a handful of counts. The genes are TRBV7-8 and TRBJ1-1, with 8 nucleotides matching TRBD1. The CDR3 contains 14 residues. J was trimmed by 10 bases and V by 4 bases; bases with no gene match: 11. Germline-derived CDR1 and CDR2 are SGHVS and FQNEAQ. CDR3 DNA sequence: TGTGCCAGCAGCTGGGGGACAGGAATGGTACGAGCTTTCTTT. Its translation is CASSWGTGMVRAFF.

This sequence joins TRBV27 and TRBJ2-5; 9 bases match TRBD2. The CDR3 has 15 residues. In germline, CDR1 is MNHEY, CDR2 SMNVEV (reference sequence). V shed 6 bases and J 2 bases; nucleotides not matched to a gene: 7. The CDR3 here is CASRARRGGQETQYF. The CDR3 DNA reads TGTGCCAGCAGGGCGCGGCGGGGGGGACAAGAGACCCAGTACTTC.

This sequence joins TRBV18 and TRBJ1-5, with D possibly matching TRBD1 (5 bases). The CDR3 runs 14 residues. V was clipped by 5 bases and J by 2 bases, with 10 bases between them. The germline gives CDR1 KGHSH, CDR2 LQKENI. The CDR3: CASSGAMGNQPQHF. The CDR3 nucleotides are TGTGCCAGCTCAGGGGCGATGGGCAATCAGCCCCAGCATTTT.

The chain links TRBV29-1 to TRBJ1-2; 8 nucleotides align to TRBD1. CDR1 SQVTM and CDR2 ANQGSEA come from the germline V gene. The V and J ends lost 5 bases and 8 bases, in that order; junction bases with no gene match: 19. CDR3 size: 16 residues. In DNA, the CDR3 is TGCAGCGTTTGGGCACGGCAGGGGGCTCCCCTGGGGGGCTACACCTTC. Translation gives CSVWARQGAPLGGYTF.

In this sample, this clone turned up once. J is TRBJ1-1 and V is TRBV30, with D tentatively TRBD1 (5 bases). The CDR3 has 15 amino acids. The ends were cut back, 0 bases at V and 7 bases at J, with 18 bases in the middle. Per the germline V gene, CDR1 is GTSNPN and CDR2 is SVGIG (reference sequence). The CDR3 reads CAWSVGVPGRSEAFF. CDR3 sequence (DNA): TGTGCCTGGAGTGTAGGGGTGCCGGGGAGGAGTGAAGCTTTCTTT.

This clone was found once. The gene calls are TRBV18 and TRBJ1-1; D might be TRBD1 (5 bases). Germline V gene data show CDR1 as KGHSH and CDR2 as LQKENI. V gave up 2 bases and J gave up 0 bases, with 16 bases separating them. This CDR3 has 17 residues. CDR3 in DNA: TGTGCCAGCTCACCATTCGGGGTCGGGGGGATGAACACTGAAGCTTTCTTT. Its translation is CASSPFGVGGMNTEAFF.

V gene TRBV14 combines with J gene TRBJ1-6; no clear D gene. V lost 0 bases and J 8 bases, leaving 17 bases between the germline ends. Germline lookup yields CDR1 SGHDN and CDR2 FVKESK. The CDR3 loop spans 17 amino acids. CDR3 coding DNA: TGTGCCAGCAGCCAAGATCAGTCGCTAATGGGAGATTCACCCCTCCACTTT. The encoded protein is CASSQDQSLMGDSPLHF.

The V gene is TRBV5-1, the J gene TRBJ1-1; 7 bases fit TRBD1. The CDR3 runs to 15 residues. Trimming took 5 bases from V and 2 from J; bases not matched to a gene: 9. CDR1 and CDR2 (germline): SGHRS, YFSETQ. The CDR3 nucleotides read TGCGCCAGCAGGTTTCGACAGGGCCTTAACACTGAAGCTTTCTTT. This translates into CASRFRQGLNTEAFF.